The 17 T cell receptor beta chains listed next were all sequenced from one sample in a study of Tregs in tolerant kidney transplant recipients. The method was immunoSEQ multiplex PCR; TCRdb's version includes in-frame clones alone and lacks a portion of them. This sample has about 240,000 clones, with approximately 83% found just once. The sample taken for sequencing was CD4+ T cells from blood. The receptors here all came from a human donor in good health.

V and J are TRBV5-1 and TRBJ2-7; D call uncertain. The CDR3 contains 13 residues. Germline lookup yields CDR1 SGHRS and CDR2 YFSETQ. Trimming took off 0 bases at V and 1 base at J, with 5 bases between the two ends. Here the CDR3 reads CASSLAQSYEQYF. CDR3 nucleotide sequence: TGCGCCAGCAGCTTGGCCCAGTCCTACGAGCAGTACTTC.

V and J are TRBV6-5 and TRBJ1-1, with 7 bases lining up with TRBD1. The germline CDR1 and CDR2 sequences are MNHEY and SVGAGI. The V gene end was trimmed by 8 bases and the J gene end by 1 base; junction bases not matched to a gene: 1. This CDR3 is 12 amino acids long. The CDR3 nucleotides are TGTGCCAGCGGACAGGAGAACACTGAAGCTTTCTTT. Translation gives CASGQENTEAFF.

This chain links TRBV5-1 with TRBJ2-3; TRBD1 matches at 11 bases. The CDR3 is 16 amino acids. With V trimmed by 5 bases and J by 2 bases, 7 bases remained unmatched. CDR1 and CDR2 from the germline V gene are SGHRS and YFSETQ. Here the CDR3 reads CASRGDRGFLTDTQYF. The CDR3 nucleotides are TGCGCCAGCAGAGGGGACAGGGGGTTTCTCACAGATACGCAGTATTTT.

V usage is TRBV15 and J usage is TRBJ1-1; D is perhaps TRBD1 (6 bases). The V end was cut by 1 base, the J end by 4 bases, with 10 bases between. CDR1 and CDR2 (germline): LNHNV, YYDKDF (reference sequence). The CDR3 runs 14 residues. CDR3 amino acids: CATSRGQAGTEAFF. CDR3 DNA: TGTGCCACCAGCAGAGGACAGGCTGGCACTGAAGCTTTCTTT. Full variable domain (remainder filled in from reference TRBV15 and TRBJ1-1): DAMVIQNPRYQVTQFGKPVTLSCSQTLNHNVMYWYQQKSSQAPKLLFHYYDKDFNNEADTPDNFQSRRPNTSFCFLDIRSPGLGDTAMYLCATSRGQAGTEAFFGQGTRLTVV.

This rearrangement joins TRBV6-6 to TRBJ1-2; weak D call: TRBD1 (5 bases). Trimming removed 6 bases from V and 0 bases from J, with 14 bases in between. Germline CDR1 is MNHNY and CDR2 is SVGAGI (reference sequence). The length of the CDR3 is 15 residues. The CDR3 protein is CASSAGGTPNYGYTF. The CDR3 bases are TGTGCCAGCAGCGCTGGGGGGACTCCTAACTATGGCTACACCTTC.

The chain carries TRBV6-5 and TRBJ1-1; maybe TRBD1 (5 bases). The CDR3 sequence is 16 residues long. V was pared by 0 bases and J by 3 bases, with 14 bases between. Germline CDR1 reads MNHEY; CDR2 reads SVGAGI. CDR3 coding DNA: TGTGCCAGCAGTTACTCGTATGTGGAACAGGACACTGAAGCTTTCTTT. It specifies CASSYSYVEQDTEAFF.

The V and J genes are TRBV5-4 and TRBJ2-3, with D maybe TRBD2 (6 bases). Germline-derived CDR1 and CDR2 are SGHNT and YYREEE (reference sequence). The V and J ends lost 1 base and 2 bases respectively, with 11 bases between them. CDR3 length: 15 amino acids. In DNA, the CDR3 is TGTGCCAGCAGCTTGCCGGGGGACCTCACAGATACGCAGTATTTT. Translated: CASSLPGDLTDTQYF.

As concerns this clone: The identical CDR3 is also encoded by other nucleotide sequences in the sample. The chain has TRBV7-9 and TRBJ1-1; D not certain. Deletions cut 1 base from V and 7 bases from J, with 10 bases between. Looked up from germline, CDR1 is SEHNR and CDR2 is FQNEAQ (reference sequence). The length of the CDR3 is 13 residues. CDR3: CASSLGSDREAFF. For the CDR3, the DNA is TGTGCCAGCAGCTTAGGGTCAGATCGTGAAGCTTTCTTT.

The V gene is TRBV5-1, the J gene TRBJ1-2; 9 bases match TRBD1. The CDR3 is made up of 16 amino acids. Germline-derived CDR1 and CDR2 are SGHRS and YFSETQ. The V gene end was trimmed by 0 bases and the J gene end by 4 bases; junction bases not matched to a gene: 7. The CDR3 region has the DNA TGCGCCAGCAGCTTGGGGCTGGGGGACAGGGCCTATGGCTACACCTTC. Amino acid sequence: CASSLGLGDRAYGYTF.

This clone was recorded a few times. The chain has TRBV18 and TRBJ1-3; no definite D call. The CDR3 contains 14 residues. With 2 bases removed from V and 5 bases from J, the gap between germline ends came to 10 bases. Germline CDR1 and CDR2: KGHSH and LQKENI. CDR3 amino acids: CASSPGTLRNTIYF. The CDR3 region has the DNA TGTGCCAGCTCACCAGGCACCCTCCGAAACACCATATATTTT. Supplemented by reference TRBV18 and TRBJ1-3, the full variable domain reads NAGVMQNPRHLVRRRGQEARLRCSPMKGHSHVYWYRQLPEEGLKFMVYLQKENIIDESGMPKERFSAEFPKEGPSILRIQQVVRGDSAAYFCASSPGTLRNTIYFGEGSWLTVV.

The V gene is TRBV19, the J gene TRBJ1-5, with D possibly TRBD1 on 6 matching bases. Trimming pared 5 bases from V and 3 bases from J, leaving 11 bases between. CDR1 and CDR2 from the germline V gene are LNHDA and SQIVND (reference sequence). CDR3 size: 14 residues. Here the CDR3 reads CASSVGQYNQPQHF. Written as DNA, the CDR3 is TGTGCCAGTAGTGTCGGACAGTACAATCAGCCCCAGCATTTT.

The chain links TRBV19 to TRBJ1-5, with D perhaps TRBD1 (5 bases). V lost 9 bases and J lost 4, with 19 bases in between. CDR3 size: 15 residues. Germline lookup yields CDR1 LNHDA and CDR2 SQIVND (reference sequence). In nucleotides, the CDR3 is TGTGCCAGCGCCCCCCCGGGACGGAGGAATCAGCCCCAGCATTTT. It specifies CASAPPGRRNQPQHF.

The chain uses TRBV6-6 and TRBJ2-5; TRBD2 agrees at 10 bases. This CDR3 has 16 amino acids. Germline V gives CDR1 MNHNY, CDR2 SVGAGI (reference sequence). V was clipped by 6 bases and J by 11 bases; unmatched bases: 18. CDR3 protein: CASSSRLAGSPTRQYF. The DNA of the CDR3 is TGTGCCAGCAGCTCGAGACTAGCGGGTTCCCCTACGAGGCAGTACTTC.

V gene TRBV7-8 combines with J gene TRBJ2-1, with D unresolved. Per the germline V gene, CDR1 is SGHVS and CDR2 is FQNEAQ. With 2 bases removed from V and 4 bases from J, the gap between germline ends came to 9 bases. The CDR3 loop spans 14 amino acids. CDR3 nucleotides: TGTGCCAGCAGCTTACGTCTCGAGTACAATGAGCAGTTCTTC. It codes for CASSLRLEYNEQFF.

CDR3 DNA sequence: TGTGCCAGCAGCGTAGCGGTTTCTAGCGGGAGCTCAGATACGCAGTATTTT. This sequence encodes CASSVAVSSGSSDTQYF. V gene TRBV9 combines with J gene TRBJ2-3; 10 bases match TRBD2. With 0 bases clipped from V and 4 bases from J, the junction kept 8 bases outside the gene matches. This CDR3 contains 17 residues. The germline gives CDR1 SGDLS, CDR2 YYNGEE.

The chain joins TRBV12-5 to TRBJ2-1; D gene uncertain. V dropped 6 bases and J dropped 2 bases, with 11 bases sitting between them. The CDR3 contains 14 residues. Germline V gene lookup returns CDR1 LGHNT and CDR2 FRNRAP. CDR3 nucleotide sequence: TGTGCTAGTGGGATACCGGGCCCCTACAATGAGCAGTTCTTC. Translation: CASGIPGPYNEQFF. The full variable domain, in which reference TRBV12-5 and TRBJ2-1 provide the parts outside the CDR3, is DARVTQTPRHKVTEMGQEVTMRCQPILGHNTVFWYRQTMMQGLELLAYFRNRAPLDDSGMPKDRFSAEMPDATLATLKIQPSEPRDSAVYFCASGIPGPYNEQFFGPGTRLTVL.

The CDR3 sequence: CASSLGGGTAEQYF. As DNA, the CDR3 is TGTGCCAGCAGCTTAGGGGGAGGGACCGCCGAGCAGTACTTC. The rearrangement joins TRBV7-2 to TRBJ2-7; 7 bases agree with TRBD2. Germline V gives CDR1 SGHTA, CDR2 FQGNSA. This CDR3 has 14 amino acids. V lost 1 base to trimming and J lost 6 bases; unmatched junction nucleotides: 6.